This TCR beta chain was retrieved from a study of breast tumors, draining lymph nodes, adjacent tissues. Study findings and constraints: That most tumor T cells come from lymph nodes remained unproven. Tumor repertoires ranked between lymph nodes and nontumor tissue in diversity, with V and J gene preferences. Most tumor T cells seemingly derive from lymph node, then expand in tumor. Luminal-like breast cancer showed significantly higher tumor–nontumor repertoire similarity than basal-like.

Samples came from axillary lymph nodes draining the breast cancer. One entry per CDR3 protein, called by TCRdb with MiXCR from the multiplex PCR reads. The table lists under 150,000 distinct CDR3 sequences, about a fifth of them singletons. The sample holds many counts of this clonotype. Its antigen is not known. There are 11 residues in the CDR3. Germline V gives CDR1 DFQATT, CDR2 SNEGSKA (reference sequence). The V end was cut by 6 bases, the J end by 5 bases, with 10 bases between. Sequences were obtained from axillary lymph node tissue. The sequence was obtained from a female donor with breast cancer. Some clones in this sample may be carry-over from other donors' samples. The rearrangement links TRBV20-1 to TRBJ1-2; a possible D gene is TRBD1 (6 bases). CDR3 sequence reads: CSAGTKYGYTF. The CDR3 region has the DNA TGCAGTGCCGGGACAAAATATGGCTACACCTTC.